One sample yielded the 27 T cell receptor beta chains listed below, sequenced in a study of blood T cell repertoires in COVID-19. Sequencing used immunoSEQ multiplex PCR; TCRdb keeps in-frame clones, though not all of them. This table holds about 250,000 clones, 87% found once. Sequenced: peripheral blood. These receptors were obtained from a man between 18 and 35 years old with active or convalescent COVID-19.

The chain employs TRBV7-3 and TRBJ2-3; TRBD1 agrees at 7 bases. Germline trimming cut 6 bases from V and 5 bases from J; bases unmatched to any gene: 11. The CDR3 is made up of 15 amino acids. CDR1 is SGHTA and CDR2 is FQGTGA in the germline V gene. The CDR3 DNA is TGTGCCAGCAGTCGGCGAGGGGGCGCGGGAGATACGCAGTATTTT. This sequence encodes CASSRRGGAGDTQYF. Complete variable domain (other parts from reference TRBV7-3 and TRBJ2-3): GAGVSQTPSNKVTEKGKYVELRCDPISGHTALYWYRQSLGQGPEFLIYFQGTGAADDSGLPNDRFFAVRPEGSVSTLKIQRTERGDSAVYLCASSRRGGAGDTQYFGPGTRLTVL.

The rearrangement joins TRBV9 to TRBJ2-1, with 9 bases that match TRBD2. The CDR3 length is 16 residues. Trimming removed 4 bases from V and 7 bases from J; junction bases left unmatched: 12. Germline V gives CDR1 SGDLS, CDR2 YYNGEE. The CDR3 loop is CASSRAFSGSGNEQFF. The CDR3 nucleotides read TGTGCCAGCAGCAGAGCCTTTAGCGGGAGTGGTAATGAGCAGTTCTTC.

The CDR3 DNA is TGTGCCAGCAGCTCATCTCCAGGTAACAATCAGCCCCAGCATTTT. Its protein is CASSSSPGNNQPQHF. The V and J genes are TRBV7-2 and TRBJ1-5; no firm D call. From germline, CDR1 is SGHTA and CDR2 FQGNSA. The CDR3 contains 15 residues. The V end lost 4 bases, the J end lost 3 bases, and 13 bases lay between the germline ends.

The CDR3 nucleotides read TGTGCCAGCAGTCGGGGAAGCCAAGAGACCCAGTACTTC. This sequence encodes CASSRGSQETQYF. The chain couples TRBV2 to TRBJ2-5, with D maybe TRBD2 (5 bases). V was shortened by 5 bases and J by 1 base, with 8 bases between the two germline ends. Per germline, CDR1 SNHLY and CDR2 FYNNEI. The CDR3 covers 13 residues.

As to this clone: The junction shows a germline mismatch at one end, possibly a read error. DNA of the CDR3: TGTGCCAGCTCCCCACGTATTAATCAACACAGCATGTCTGGAAACACCATATATTTT. Translating gives CASSPRINQHSMSGNTIYF. This chain connects TRBV18 to TRBJ1-3; no firm D call. The CDR3 has 19 amino acids. The germline V gene encodes CDR1 KGHSH and CDR2 LQKENI.

To note about this clone: This sample includes further DNA sequences coding for the same CDR3. The chain has TRBV6-5 and TRBJ2-1; TRBD1 matches 7 bases. The CDR3 is 12 amino acids. V shed 5 bases, J shed 9 bases, and the junction held 4 bases outside the gene matches. Looked up from germline, CDR1 is MNHEY and CDR2 is SVGAGI. CDR3 sequence reads: CASSLGGREQFF. The CDR3 coding sequence is TGTGCCAGCAGTCTAGGGGGCCGTGAGCAGTTCTTC.

This chain joins TRBV19 and TRBJ2-7; 7 bases agree with TRBD2. Looked up from germline, CDR1 is LNHDA and CDR2 is SQIVND (reference sequence). CDR3 length: 16 amino acids. The J segment lost 0 bases and the V segment lost 3 bases, leaving 8 bases of the junction unmatched. The CDR3 sequence is CASSIGGSGFSYEQYF. The CDR3 DNA reads as TGTGCCAGTAGTATCGGGGGGTCAGGTTTCTCCTACGAGCAGTACTTC.

This rearrangement joins TRBV3-1 (or the pseudogene TRBV3-2) to TRBJ2-1, with 9 bases lining up with TRBD2. With 1 base clipped from V and 6 bases from J, the junction kept 7 bases outside the gene matches. Germline V gene data show CDR1 as LGHDT and CDR2 as YNNKEL (reference sequence). There are 16 residues in the CDR3. The CDR3 loop reads CASSQALAGLGNEQFF. The CDR3 DNA reads TGTGCCAGCAGCCAAGCTCTAGCGGGACTGGGCAATGAGCAGTTCTTC.

The chain carries TRBV4-3 and TRBJ2-6, with D unresolved. V was trimmed by 2 bases and J by 0 bases, leaving 17 bases between them. CDR3 length: 19 amino acids. The germline V gene encodes CDR1 LGHNA and CDR2 YSLEER. This chain's CDR3 is CASSQFHAGSDSGANVLTF. CDR3 DNA sequence: TGCGCCAGCAGCCAATTTCACGCAGGATCCGACTCTGGGGCCAACGTCCTGACTTTC.

This chain connects TRBV5-1 to TRBJ1-1; tentatively, D is TRBD1 (6 bases). V was cut by 3 bases and J by 1 base, with 10 bases left in between. Germline CDR1 and CDR2: SGHRS and YFSETQ. CDR3 size: 14 residues. The chain's CDR3 is CASSSGQPNTEAFF. CDR3 bases: TGCGCCAGCAGCTCGGGACAACCGAACACTGAAGCTTTCTTT.

The V call is TRBV6-2 or TRBV6-3, the J call TRBJ2-3; D call uncertain. The CDR3 is 11 residues long. V shed 4 bases and J shed 10 bases, with 9 bases lying between them. CDR1 is MNHEY, CDR2 SVGEGT, per germline. The CDR3 DNA is TGTGCCAGCAGTTCCGACTCCTCGCAGTATTTT. This translates into CASSSDSSQYF.

In its sample, this clone was seen once. This chain uses TRBV25-1 with TRBJ1-4; tentatively, D is TRBD1 (5 bases). Trimming pared 4 bases from V and 4 bases from J, leaving 13 bases between. The germline V gene encodes CDR1 MGHDK and CDR2 SYGVNS. The CDR3 has 15 amino acids. As DNA, the CDR3 is TGTGCCAGCAGTGGATGGGTACAGGTTAATGAAAAACTGTTTTTT. Protein product: CASSGWVQVNEKLFF. The full variable domain, completed using reference TRBV25-1 and TRBJ1-4, is EADIYQTPRYLVIGTGKKITLECSQTMGHDKMYWYQQDPGMELHLIHYSYGVNSTEKGDLSSESTVSRIRTEHFPLTLESARPSHTSQYLCASSGWVQVNEKLFFGSGTQLSVL.

The rearrangement uses TRBV19 and TRBJ2-7; the D gene is possibly TRBD1 (6 bases). There are 14 residues in the CDR3. The germline V and J ends were trimmed by 3 bases and 3 bases, with 12 bases remaining between them. Germline-derived CDR1 and CDR2 are LNHDA and SQIVND (reference sequence). The CDR3, as DNA: TGTGCCAGTAGTATCAGCACAGGGTACTACGAGCAGTACTTC. This translates into CASSISTGYYEQYF.

This clone has just a few counts. The chain links TRBV2 to TRBJ1-3, with 8 bases aligning to TRBD1. CDR3 length equals 15 residues. Germline V gene data show CDR1 as SNHLY and CDR2 as FYNNEI. V gave up 4 bases and J gave up 3 bases; unmatched junction bases: 5. The CDR3, as DNA: TGTGCCAGCAGTGCCCGGACAGGGTTTGGAAACACCATATATTTT. Translating it yields CASSARTGFGNTIYF.

This clone was counted between two and nine times. The chain carries TRBV2 and TRBJ1-6; D remains unclear. V was trimmed by 11 bases and J by 9 bases, leaving 14 bases between them. Germline CDR1 reads SNHLY; CDR2 reads FYNNEI. This CDR3 spans 12 amino acids. The CDR3 DNA follows: TGTGCCGGCAAGGCGGAGGGTTCACCCCTCCACTTT. This sequence encodes CAGKAEGSPLHF.

This chain connects TRBV6-5 to TRBJ1-1; 7 bases line up with TRBD1. CDR3 size: 14 residues. The germline gives CDR1 MNHEY, CDR2 SVGAGI. The V and J ends lost 4 bases and 5 bases, in that order; junction bases with no gene match: 7. CDR3 sequence: CASSFTGEWTEAFF. Written as DNA, the CDR3 is TGTGCCAGCAGTTTTACAGGGGAGTGGACTGAAGCTTTCTTT.

This chain joins TRBV27 and TRBJ2-3; TRBD2 aligns across 7 bases. Germline V gene data show CDR1 as MNHEY and CDR2 as SMNVEV (reference sequence). This CDR3 has 15 amino acids. The V segment lost 3 bases and the J segment 6 bases; nucleotides outside the gene matches: 9. The CDR3 coding sequence is TGTGCCAGCAGTTTGAGGTGGGGGGGGACTGATACGCAGTATTTT. Its protein product is CASSLRWGGTDTQYF.

V gene TRBV13 combines with J gene TRBJ1-4; D possibly corresponds to TRBD1 (6 bases). V lost 5 bases and J 3 bases, leaving 22 bases between the germline ends. Germline V gene lookup returns CDR1 PRHDT and CDR2 FYEKMQ (reference sequence). The CDR3 runs 18 residues. The CDR3 is CASSAPTGGDRANEKLFF. The DNA of the CDR3 is TGTGCCAGCAGCGCCCCCACGGGGGGCGATCGGGCTAATGAAAAACTGTTTTTT.

The V gene is TRBV5-1, the J gene TRBJ1-2; 7 positions match TRBD1. The trim removed 2 bases at V and 7 bases at J, leaving 2 bases unmatched. CDR1 is SGHRS, CDR2 YFSETQ, per germline. This CDR3 comprises 12 residues. Written as DNA, the CDR3 is TGCGCCAGCAGCTTCGACAGGGTTGGCTACACCTTC. It is translated as CASSFDRVGYTF.

The chain links TRBV2 to TRBJ2-6, with D possibly being TRBD1 (6 bases). Deletions cut 5 bases from V and 5 bases from J, with 25 bases between. CDR3 length equals 19 residues. Germline V CDR1 and CDR2: SNHLY, FYNNEI. As DNA, the CDR3 is TGTGCCAGCAGTTTCCCGGGACATGGGGTGGTAGGCTGGGCCAACGTCCTGACTTTC. This gives the protein CASSFPGHGVVGWANVLTF.

As concerns this clone: The sample contains more than one DNA sequence encoding this CDR3. V usage is TRBV7-3 and J usage is TRBJ2-3; 8 nucleotides align to TRBD2. The CDR3 consists of 14 residues. J gave up 0 bases and V 5 bases, and 1 base lay outside the gene matches. From germline, CDR1 is SGHTA and CDR2 FQGTGA. CDR3: CASSPSGSTDTQYF. Written as DNA, the CDR3 is TGTGCCAGCAGCCCTAGCGGGAGCACAGATACGCAGTATTTT.

The chain has TRBV30 and TRBJ2-2; D is unresolved. CDR3 length: 13 residues. The V end was cut by 7 bases, the J end by 6 bases, with 15 bases between. CDR1 is GTSNPN, CDR2 SVGIG, per germline (reference sequence). CDR3 loop: CASAVSSPGELFF. CDR3 DNA sequence: TGTGCCTCCGCGGTGAGCAGTCCCGGGGAGCTGTTTTTT.

This clone was seen just once. The V gene is TRBV6-6, the J gene TRBJ2-3; TRBD2 might be the D (5 bases). V lost 7 bases to trimming and J lost 0 bases, with 17 bases between them. Per the germline V gene, CDR1 is MNHNY and CDR2 is SVGAGI (reference sequence). The CDR3 has 16 residues. For the CDR3, the DNA is TGTGCCAGCACTATAATACGGGGTACTAGCACAGATACGCAGTATTTT. Residues: CASTIIRGTSTDTQYF.

J is TRBJ1-2 and V is TRBV28; D is possibly TRBD1 (6 bases). The CDR3 length is 13 residues. V lost 6 bases and J 5 bases, leaving 13 bases between the germline ends. Germline loops: CDR1 MDHEN, CDR2 SYDVKM. DNA of the CDR3: TGTGCCAGCAGAAAGGGGGGGGAATATGGCTACACCTTC. This encodes CASRKGGEYGYTF.

This clone has a single count. The chain employs TRBV5-4 and TRBJ2-7, with a weak D call TRBD2 (5 bases). Germline CDR1 and CDR2: SGHNT and YYREEE (reference sequence). The CDR3 runs to 15 residues. V lost 4 bases, J lost 7 bases, and 21 bases lay in between. The CDR3 DNA sequence: TGTGCCAGCAGCCCTGAGAGTACGCGGGTTAATGAGCAGTACTTC. It encodes CASSPESTRVNEQYF.

The chain employs TRBV7-2 and TRBJ2-3; TRBD2 is a possible D gene (5 bases). Germline V lookup: CDR1 SGHTA, CDR2 FQGNSA. CDR3 length: 17 residues. V dropped 5 bases and J dropped 2 bases, with 20 bases sitting between them. CDR3 loop: CASSAIGLTGDTDTQYF. The CDR3 DNA is TGTGCCAGCAGCGCAATCGGACTTACCGGGGACACAGATACGCAGTATTTT.

The V and J genes are TRBV6-2 or TRBV6-3 and TRBJ2-3, with TRBD2 matching 11 bases. Germline-derived CDR1 and CDR2 are MNHEY and SVGEGT. CDR3 length equals 15 residues. Germline trimming cut 4 bases from V and 3 bases from J; bases unmatched to any gene: 3. The CDR3, as DNA: TGTGCCAGCAGTTCCGGGACTAGCGGAACAGATACGCAGTATTTT. Translating gives CASSSGTSGTDTQYF.